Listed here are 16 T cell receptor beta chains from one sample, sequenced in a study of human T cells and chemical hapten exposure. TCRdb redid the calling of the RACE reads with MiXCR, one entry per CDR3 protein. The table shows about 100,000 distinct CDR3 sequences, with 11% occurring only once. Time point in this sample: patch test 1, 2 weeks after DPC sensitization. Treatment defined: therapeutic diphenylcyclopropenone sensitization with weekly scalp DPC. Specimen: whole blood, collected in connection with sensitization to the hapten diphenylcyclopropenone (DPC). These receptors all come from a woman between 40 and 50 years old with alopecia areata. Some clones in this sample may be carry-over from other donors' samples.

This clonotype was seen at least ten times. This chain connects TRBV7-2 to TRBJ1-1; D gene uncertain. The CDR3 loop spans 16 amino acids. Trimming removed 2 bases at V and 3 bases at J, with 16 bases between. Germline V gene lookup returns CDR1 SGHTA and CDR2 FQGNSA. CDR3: CASSLPVPPLDTEAFF. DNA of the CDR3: TGTGCCAGCAGCTTACCGGTTCCTCCCCTTGACACTGAAGCTTTCTTT.

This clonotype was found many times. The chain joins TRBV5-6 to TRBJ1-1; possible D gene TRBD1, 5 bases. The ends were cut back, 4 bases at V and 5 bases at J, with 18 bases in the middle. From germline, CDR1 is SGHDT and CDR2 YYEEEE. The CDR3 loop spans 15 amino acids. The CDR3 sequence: CASSLVQGVVTEAFF. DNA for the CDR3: TGTGCCAGCAGCCTGGTCCAGGGTGTGGTAACTGAAGCTTTCTTT.

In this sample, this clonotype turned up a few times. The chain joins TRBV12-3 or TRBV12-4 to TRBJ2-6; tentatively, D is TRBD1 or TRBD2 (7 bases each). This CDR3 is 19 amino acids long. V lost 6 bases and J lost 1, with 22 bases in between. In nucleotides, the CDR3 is TGTGCCAGCAGCGGACACGGGGGAGGGGGCGTATCTGGGGCCAACGTCCTGACTTTC. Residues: CASSGHGGGGVSGANVLTF.

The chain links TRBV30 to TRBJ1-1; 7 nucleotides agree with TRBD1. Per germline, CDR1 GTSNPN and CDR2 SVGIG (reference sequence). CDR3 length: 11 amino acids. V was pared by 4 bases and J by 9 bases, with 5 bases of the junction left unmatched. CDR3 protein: CAWIRDRKAFF. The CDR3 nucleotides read TGTGCCTGGATCCGGGACAGAAAAGCTTTCTTT. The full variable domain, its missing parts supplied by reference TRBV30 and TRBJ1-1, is SQTIHQWPATLVQPVGSPLSLECTVEGTSNPNLYWYRQAAGRGLQLLFYSVGIGQISSEVPQNLSASRPQDRQFILSSKKLLLSDSGFYLCAWIRDRKAFFGQGTRLTVV.

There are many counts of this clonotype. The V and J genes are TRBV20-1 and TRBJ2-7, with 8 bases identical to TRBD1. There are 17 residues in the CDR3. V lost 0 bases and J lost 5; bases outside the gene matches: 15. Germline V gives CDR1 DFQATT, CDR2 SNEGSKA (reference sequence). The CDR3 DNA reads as TGCAGTGCTAGAGACCTCAAACGGGCAGGGGGCCGGCACGAGCAGTACTTC. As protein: CSARDLKRAGGRHEQYF.

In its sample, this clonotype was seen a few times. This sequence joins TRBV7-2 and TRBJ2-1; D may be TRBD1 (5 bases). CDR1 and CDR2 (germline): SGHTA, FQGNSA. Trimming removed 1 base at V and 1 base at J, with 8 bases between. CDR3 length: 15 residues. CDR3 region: CASSLGQGSYNEQFF. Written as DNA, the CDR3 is TGTGCCAGCAGCTTAGGGCAGGGATCCTACAATGAGCAGTTCTTC.

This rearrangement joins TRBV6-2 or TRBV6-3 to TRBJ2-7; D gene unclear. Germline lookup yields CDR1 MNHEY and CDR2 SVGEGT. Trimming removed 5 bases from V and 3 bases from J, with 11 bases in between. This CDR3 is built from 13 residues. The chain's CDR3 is CASSVNKIYEQYF. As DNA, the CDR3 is TGTGCCAGCAGTGTCAACAAGATCTACGAGCAGTACTTC.

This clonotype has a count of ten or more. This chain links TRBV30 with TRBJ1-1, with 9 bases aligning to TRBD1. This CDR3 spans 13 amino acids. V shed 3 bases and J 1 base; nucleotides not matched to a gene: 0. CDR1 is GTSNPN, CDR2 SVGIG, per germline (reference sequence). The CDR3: CAWRGQGNTEAFF. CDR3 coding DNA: TGTGCCTGGAGGGGACAGGGGAACACTGAAGCTTTCTTT.

CDR3 in DNA: TGCAGCGTTGGTCCGGCGGGAGGGTCAGATACGCAGTATTTT. Translated, it gives CSVGPAGGSDTQYF. The V gene is TRBV29-1, the J gene TRBJ2-3, with 9 bases matching TRBD2. J was trimmed by 4 bases and V by 4 bases; bases with no gene match: 6. The CDR3 has 14 amino acids. Germline values: CDR1 SQVTM, CDR2 ANQGSEA.

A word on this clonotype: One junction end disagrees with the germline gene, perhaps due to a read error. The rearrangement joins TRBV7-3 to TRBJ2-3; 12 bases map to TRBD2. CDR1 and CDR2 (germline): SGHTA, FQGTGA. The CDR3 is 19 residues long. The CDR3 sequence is CANSLRGRASGGAADTQYF. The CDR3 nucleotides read TGTGCCAACAGCTTAAGAGGCCGGGCTAGCGGGGGGGCCGCAGATACGCAGTATTTT.

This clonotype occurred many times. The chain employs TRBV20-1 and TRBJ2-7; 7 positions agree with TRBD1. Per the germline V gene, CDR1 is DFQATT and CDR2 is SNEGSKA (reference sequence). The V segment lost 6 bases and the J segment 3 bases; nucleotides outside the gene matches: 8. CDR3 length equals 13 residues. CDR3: CSAGPGQYYEQYF. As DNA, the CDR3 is TGCAGTGCAGGCCCGGGACAGTACTACGAGCAGTACTTC.

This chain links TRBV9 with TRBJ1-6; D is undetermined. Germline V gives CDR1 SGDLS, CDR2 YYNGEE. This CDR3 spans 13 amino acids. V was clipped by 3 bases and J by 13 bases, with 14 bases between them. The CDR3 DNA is TGTGCCAGCAGCGACGGACCCGAGCTCCCCCTCCACTTT. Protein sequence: CASSDGPELPLHF.

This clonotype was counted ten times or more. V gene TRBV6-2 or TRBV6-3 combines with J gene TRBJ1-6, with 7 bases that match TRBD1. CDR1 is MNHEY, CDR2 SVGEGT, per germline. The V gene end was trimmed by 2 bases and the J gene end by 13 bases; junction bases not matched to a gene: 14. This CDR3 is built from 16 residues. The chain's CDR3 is CASSYLPRGPIRPLHF. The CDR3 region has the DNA TGTGCCAGCAGTTACCTCCCGAGGGGGCCCATCAGGCCCCTCCACTTT.

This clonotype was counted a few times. The CDR3 region has the DNA TGTGCCAGCAAATCAGGGGGGGCCGTCCAAGAGACCCAGTACTTC. It codes for CASKSGGAVQETQYF. This rearrangement joins TRBV6-6 to TRBJ2-5, with D possibly being TRBD1 or TRBD2 (7 bases each). Germline V gives CDR1 MNHNY, CDR2 SVGAGI (reference sequence). The length of the CDR3 is 15 residues. V gave up 7 bases and J gave up 1 base, with 16 bases separating them.

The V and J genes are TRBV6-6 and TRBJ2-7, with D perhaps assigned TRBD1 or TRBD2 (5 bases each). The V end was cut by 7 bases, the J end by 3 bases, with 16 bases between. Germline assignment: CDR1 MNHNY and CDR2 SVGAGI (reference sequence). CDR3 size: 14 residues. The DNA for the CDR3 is TGTGCCAGCACCCTCTCCGCTGGGGGCTACGAGCAGTACTTC. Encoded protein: CASTLSAGGYEQYF.

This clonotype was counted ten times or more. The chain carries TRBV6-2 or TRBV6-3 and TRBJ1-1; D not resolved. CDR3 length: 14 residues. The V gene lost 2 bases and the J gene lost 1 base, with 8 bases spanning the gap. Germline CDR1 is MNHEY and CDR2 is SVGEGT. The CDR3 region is CASSYPPENTEAFF. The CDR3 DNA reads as TGTGCCAGCAGTTACCCCCCGGAGAACACTGAAGCTTTCTTT.